Listed below are T cell receptor beta chains from one sample, sequenced in a study of blood T cell repertoires in COVID-19. Some clones are missing from TCRdb's copy, which holds only in-frame ones; the method was immunoSEQ multiplex PCR. The profile covers approximately 260,000 clones, with 70% to 90% appearing a single time and roughly 9.6% taken by the ten largest. The specimen sequenced was peripheral blood. These receptors originate from a woman in her 70s with acute or convalescent COVID-19. Each CDR3 is given with its conserved first and last residue. A D gene is named only where the DNA matches it firmly. Clone size is stated in some rows and not others, as once, few, many or a class when expanded.

cdr3_nt cdr3_aa j_call clone_size v_call cdr3_length d_call
TGTGCCAGCAGGGGGACAACGAACACCGGGGAGCTGTTTTTT CASRGTTNTGELFF TRBJ2-2 NA TRBV6-5 14 NA
TGTGCCAGCTCACCGGGACAGGGTAATCAGCCCCAGCATTTT CASSPGQGNQPQHF TRBJ1-5 NA TRBV18 14 TRBD1
TGCGCCAGCAGCTTGGGGAGACTAGCAGATACGCAGTATTTT CASSLGRLADTQYF TRBJ2-3 NA TRBV5-1 14 NA
TGTGCCAGTAGTTTCTCGGACCGGTTGGAGGCCACCTTC CASSFSDRLEATF TRBJ1-2 NA TRBV19 13 NA
TGTGCCAGCAGCCGAACAGGGGCAAACACGGGCAATCAGCCCCAGCATTTT CASSRTGANTGNQPQHF TRBJ1-5 NA TRBV4-2 17 TRBD1
TGTGCCAGTAGTAGGGGGCCGGGTGATCGCACAGATACGCAGTATTTT CASSRGPGDRTDTQYF TRBJ2-3 NA TRBV19 16 NA
TGTGCCAGCAGCTGGGCGGGGCCTCGAGGCGCTGAAGCTTTCTTT CASSWAGPRGAEAFF TRBJ1-1 NA TRBV5-8 15 NA
TGCGCCAGCAGTGAAGTCTCAGGTCGCGAGCAGTACTTC CASSEVSGREQYF TRBJ2-7 NA TRBV10-1 13 NA
TGCAGTGCTAGAGAAAGGGGAGGCTACACCTTC CSARERGGYTF TRBJ1-2 once TRBV20-1 11 NA
TGTGCCAGCGGGGTGGACAGGGGAAACACTGAAGCTTTCTTT CASGVDRGNTEAFF TRBJ1-1 NA TRBV7-2 14 TRBD1